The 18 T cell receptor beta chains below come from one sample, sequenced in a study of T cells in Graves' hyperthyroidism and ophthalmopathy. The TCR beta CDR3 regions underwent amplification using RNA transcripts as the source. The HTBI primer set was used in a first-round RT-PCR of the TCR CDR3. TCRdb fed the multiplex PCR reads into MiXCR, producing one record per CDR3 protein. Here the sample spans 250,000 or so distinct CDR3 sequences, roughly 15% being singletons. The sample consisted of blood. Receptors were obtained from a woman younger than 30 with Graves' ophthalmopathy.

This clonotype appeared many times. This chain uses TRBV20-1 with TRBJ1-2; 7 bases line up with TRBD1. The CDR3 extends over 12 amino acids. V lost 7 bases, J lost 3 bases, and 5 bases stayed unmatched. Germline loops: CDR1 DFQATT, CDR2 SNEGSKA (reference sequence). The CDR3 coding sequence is TGCAGTGTACGGGACAGCCACTATGGCTACACCTTC. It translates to CSVRDSHYGYTF.

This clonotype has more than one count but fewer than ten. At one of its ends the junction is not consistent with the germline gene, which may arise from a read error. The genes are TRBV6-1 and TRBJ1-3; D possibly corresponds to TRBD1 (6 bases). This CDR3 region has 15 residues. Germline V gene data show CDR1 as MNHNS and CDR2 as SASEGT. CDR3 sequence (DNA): TGTGCCAGCAGCACCGACAGGCAGGCTGGAGACACCATATATTTT. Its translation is CASSTDRQAGDTIYF.

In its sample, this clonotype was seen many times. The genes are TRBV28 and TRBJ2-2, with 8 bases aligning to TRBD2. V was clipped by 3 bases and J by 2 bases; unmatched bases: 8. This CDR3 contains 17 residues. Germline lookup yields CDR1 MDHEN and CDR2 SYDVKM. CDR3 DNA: TGTGCCAGCAGTTTTGAAAGCGGGGGCCTCAACACCGGGGAGCTGTTTTTT. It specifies CASSFESGGLNTGELFF.

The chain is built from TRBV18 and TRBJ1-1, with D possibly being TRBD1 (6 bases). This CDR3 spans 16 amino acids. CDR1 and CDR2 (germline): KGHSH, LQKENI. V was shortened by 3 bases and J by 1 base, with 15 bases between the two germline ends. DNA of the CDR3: TGTGCCAGCTCACCCCATGGGGGGCAGGCGAACACTGAAGCTTTCTTT. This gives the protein CASSPHGGQANTEAFF.

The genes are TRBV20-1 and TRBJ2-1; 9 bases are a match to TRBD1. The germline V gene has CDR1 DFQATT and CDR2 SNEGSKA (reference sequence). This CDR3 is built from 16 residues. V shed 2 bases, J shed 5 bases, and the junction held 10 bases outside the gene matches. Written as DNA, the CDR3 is TGCAGTGCTAGAACACAGGGGGCCACCTCGGACAATGAGCAGTTCTTC. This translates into CSARTQGATSDNEQFF.

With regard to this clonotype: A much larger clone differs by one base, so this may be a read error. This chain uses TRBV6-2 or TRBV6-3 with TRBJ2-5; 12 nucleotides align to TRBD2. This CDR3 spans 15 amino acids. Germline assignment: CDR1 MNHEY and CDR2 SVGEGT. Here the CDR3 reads CACSYLAGGSETQYF. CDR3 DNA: TGTGCCTGCAGTTACCTAGCGGGAGGGTCCGAGACCCAGTACTTC.

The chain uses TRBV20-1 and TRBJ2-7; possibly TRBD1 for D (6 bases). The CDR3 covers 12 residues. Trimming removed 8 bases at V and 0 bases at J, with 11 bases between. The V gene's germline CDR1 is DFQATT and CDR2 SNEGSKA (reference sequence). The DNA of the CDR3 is TGCAGTCTACAGGGTTCCTCCTACGAGCAGTACTTC. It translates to CSLQGSSYEQYF.

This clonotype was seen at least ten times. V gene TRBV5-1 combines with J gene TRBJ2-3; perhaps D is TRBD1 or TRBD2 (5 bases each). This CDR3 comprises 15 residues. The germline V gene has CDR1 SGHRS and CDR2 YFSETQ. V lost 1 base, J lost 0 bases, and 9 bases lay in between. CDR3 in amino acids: CASSLMGPSTDTQYF. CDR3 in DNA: TGCGCCAGCAGCTTGATGGGACCTAGCACAGATACGCAGTATTTT.

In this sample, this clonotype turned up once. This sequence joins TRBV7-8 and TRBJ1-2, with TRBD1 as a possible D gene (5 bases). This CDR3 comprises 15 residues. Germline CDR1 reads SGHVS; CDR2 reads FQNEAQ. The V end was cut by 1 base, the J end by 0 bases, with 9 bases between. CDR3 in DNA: TGTGCCAGCAGCTTAGGCCGGGGCGCTAACTATGGCTACACCTTC. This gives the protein CASSLGRGANYGYTF.

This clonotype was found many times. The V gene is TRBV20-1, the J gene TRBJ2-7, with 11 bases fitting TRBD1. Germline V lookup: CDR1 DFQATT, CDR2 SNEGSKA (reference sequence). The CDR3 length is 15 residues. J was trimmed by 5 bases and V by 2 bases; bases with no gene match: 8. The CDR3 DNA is TGCAGTGCTAGACGCGGACAGGGGGCGTCCCACGAGCAGTACTTC. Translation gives CSARRGQGASHEQYF.

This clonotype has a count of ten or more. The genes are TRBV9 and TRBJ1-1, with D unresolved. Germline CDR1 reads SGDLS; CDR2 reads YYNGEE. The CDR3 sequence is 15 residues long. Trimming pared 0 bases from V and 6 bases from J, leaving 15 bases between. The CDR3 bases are TGTGCCAGCAGCGTAGGAGGCAGCCGGGCTCCTGAAGCTTTCTTT. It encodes CASSVGGSRAPEAFF.

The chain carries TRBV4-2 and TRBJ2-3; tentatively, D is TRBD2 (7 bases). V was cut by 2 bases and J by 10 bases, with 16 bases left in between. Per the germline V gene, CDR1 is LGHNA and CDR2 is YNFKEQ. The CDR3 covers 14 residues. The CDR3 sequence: CASSQRGGPVPQYF. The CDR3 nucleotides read TGTGCCAGCAGCCAAAGGGGGGGGCCCGTACCGCAGTATTTT.

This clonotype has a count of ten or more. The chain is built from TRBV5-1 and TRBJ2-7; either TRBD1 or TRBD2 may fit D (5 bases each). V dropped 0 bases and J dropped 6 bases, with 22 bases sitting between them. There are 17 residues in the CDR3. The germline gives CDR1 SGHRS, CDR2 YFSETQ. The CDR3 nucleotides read TGCGCCAGCAGCTTGGCTACCTTCCGGGACGAAGCCATCGAGCAGTACTTC. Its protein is CASSLATFRDEAIEQYF.

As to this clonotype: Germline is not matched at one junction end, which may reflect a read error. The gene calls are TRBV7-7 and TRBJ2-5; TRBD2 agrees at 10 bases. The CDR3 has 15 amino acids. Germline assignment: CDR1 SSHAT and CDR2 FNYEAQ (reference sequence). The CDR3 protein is CASSVQREGRETQYF. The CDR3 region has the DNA TGTGCTAGCAGCGTCCAGCGGGAGGGCCGGGAGACCCAGTACTTC.

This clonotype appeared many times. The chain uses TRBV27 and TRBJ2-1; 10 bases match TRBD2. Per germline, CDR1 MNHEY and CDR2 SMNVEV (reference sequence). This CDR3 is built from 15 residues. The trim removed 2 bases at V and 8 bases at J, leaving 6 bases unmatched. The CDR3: CASSLVGTSAHEQFF. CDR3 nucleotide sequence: TGTGCCAGCAGTTTAGTTGGGACTAGCGCCCATGAGCAGTTCTTC.

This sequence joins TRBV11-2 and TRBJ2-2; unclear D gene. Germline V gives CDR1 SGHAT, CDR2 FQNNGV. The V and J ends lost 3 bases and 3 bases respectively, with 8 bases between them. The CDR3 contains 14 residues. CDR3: CASSLGRHTGELFF. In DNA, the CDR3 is TGTGCCAGCAGCTTGGGCAGACACACCGGGGAGCTGTTTTTT. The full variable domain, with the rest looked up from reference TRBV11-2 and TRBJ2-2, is EAGVAQSPRYKIIEKRQSVAFWCNPISGHATLYWYQQILGQGPKLLIQFQNNGVVDDSQLPKDRFSAERLKGVDSTLKIQPAKLEDSAVYLCASSLGRHTGELFFGEGSRLTVL.

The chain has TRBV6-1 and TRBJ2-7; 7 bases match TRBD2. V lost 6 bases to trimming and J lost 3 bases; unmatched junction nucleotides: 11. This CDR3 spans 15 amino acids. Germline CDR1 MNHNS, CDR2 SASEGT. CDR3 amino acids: CASSPMAGVFYEQYF. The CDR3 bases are TGTGCCAGCAGCCCCATGGCGGGAGTTTTCTACGAGCAGTACTTC.

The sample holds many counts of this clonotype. The CDR3 DNA is TGTGCCAGCATCGATCCCGGGGACTATGGCTACACCTTC. Encoded protein: CASIDPGDYGYTF. The V gene is TRBV28, the J gene TRBJ1-2; D unresolved. The CDR3 spans 13 residues. Germline loops: CDR1 MDHEN, CDR2 SYDVKM. Trimming took off 7 bases at V and 3 bases at J, with 12 bases between the two ends.